Sequencing of this TCR beta chain was carried out in a study of T cells after yellow fever vaccination (dated by TCRdb to the late 2010s). The study in broad terms: Libraries from fractions with low cell numbers were prepared with the SMART-Seq v4 Ultra Low Input RNA kit. Bulk TCR alpha and beta repertoires were sequenced longitudinally to track T-cell clones before and after primary and booster YFV17D yellow fever vaccination. The cohort comprised two healthy male donors, one aged 18 to 29 and one aged 30 to 40 years. Blood samples were taken at several timepoints before and after primary and secondary immunization, and bulk PBMC replicates and cell subsets were isolated. Overall results and qualifications from the work: FACS-sorted repertoires could contain abundant contaminating clonotypes from the bulk population, so computational filtering was required. Because the study included only two donors, the extent to which the findings can be generalized is limited. A small fraction of clonotypes appeared in both the CD4 and CD8 compartments, likely as a result of convergent recombination. Most clones expanded after primary vaccination (around 96% of CD4 and roughly 91% of CD8) were re-detected after the booster, suggesting that broad memory maintenance occurred. The secondary T-cell response was found to be weaker but faster than the primary response, with a peak reached on day 5 rather than on day 15.

In the paper's terms, the treatment or condition label means: live attenuated yellow fever vaccine strain. At each blood-draw timepoint, two biological replicates of bulk PBMCs were collected. A standard Ficoll-Paque protocol was used to isolate PBMCs from peripheral blood. RNA was extracted with TriZol from bulk PBMCs, CD4 and CD8 fractions, and dextramer-positive and dextramer-negative fractions. TCR cDNA was synthesized by 5'RACE template switching, through which a universal primer site and unique molecular identifiers were introduced. Priming of cDNA synthesis was performed from both the TCR alpha and TCR beta constant segments. Libraries were amplified in two PCR steps, with sample barcodes and sequencing adapters added in the second step. Sequencing of the libraries was done on either Illumina HiSeq 2500 (2x100 bp) or NovaSeq (2x150 bp). The paper's data handling went like this. MIGEC was used to demultiplex reads and collapse the reads into UMI consensus sequences, and MiXCR was used for V(D)J alignment. Vaccine-responding clonotypes were defined with edgeR using replicate PBMC samples, requiring FDR below 0.01 and a log2 fold change above 5 up to day 15. Each bulk clonotype was labeled CD4 or CD8 based on which sequenced repertoire, CD4 or CD8, contained the clonotype at higher abundance. TCRdb cleaned the public reads at Q25 with fastp, built clones with MiXCR and kept in-frame beta chains. Each record represents a unique CDR3 protein, reported with the most common genes and DNA among its rows. TCRdb, not the original authors, processed these V and J calls. The sample table contains 360,000 or so distinct CDR3 sequences; only one count was recorded for 11% of them. The ten most abundant clones make up less than 20% of the sample.

This clonotype was seen many times. This clone's antigen is unknown. There are no base qualities to consult, and no much larger clone falls within one base. CDR1 and CDR2 are read off the germline V gene as SGHDN and FVKESK. Counted from cysteine to phenylalanine, this CDR3 has 13 amino acids. Just the 39-base CDR3 DNA is kept, in frame starting at base 1. Cut back by 4 bases and 0 bases, the V and J ends lie 6 bases apart. Source: PBMCs, taken on the day of the first yellow fever vaccination. The clonotype was recovered from a man between 18 and 29 years old who received the YFV17D yellow fever vaccine. This sequence uses TRBV14 and TRBJ1-1, with no D gene named confidently. For the CDR3, the sequence is CASSPHLNTEAFF. In nucleotides, the sequence is TGTGCCAGCAGCCCCCACCTGAACACTGAAGCTTTCTTT.